The sequence of this T cell receptor beta chain was determined in a study of blood T cell repertoires in COVID-19. Study-level background: Specimens from acute and convalescent COVID-19 originated in the United States, Italy and Spain. The cDNA or gDNA used as material had been derived from T cells, B-cell-depleted T cells, or PBMCs.

V was trimmed by 5 bases and J by 6 bases, leaving 8 bases between them. CDR1 LNHNV and CDR2 YYDKDF come from the germline V gene (reference sequence). The CDR3 runs 12 residues. In Seattle, patients joined the study during active infection and were tracked longitudinally. The authors' processing: Quantification of nucleated cells was approximated via reference gene primer amplification. Produced via immunoSEQ multiplex PCR; TCRdb's table is partial and in-frame only. V and J calls and clone size come straight from that table; D and trimming were deduced from the DNA. In the table there are approximately 200,000 clones, approximately 84% of which are singletons.

The specimen sequenced was peripheral blood. The chain links TRBV15 to TRBJ1-5; no definite D call. The receptor comes from a woman of 80 years or more with COVID-19, enrolled during active disease. Written as DNA, the CDR3 is TGTGCCACCAGCCTTGAGCTTCAGCCCCAGCATTTT. It translates to CATSLELQPQHF. Together with reference TRBV15 and TRBJ1-5, the CDR3 gives the full variable domain: DAMVIQNPRYQVTQFGKPVTLSCSQTLNHNVMYWYQQKSSQAPKLLFHYYDKDFNNEADTPDNFQSRRPNTSFCFLDIRSPGLGDTAMYLCATSLELQPQHFGDGTRLSIL.